These 22 T cell receptor beta chains were sequenced from one sample in a study of graft-versus-host responses after intestinal transplantation. These TCRs are of unknown antigen specificity. The repertoire was sequenced with immunoSEQ multiplex PCR; TCRdb's copy has only in-frame clones and lacks some. The profile shows about 110,000 clones, about 87% of them singletons. The material sequenced was unstimulated CD4+ T cells sorted from spleen or lymph node cells, taken before transplant. The source of these receptors is a human donor who was the organ donor for an intestinal transplant.

There are a few counts of this clone. This sequence joins TRBV19 and TRBJ1-2; D uncertain. This CDR3 has 14 amino acids. Trimming pared 8 bases from V and 5 bases from J, leaving 18 bases between. Germline values: CDR1 LNHDA, CDR2 SQIVND (reference sequence). The chain's CDR3 is CASADGLSPYGYTF. DNA of the CDR3: TGTGCCAGTGCCGACGGGCTTTCTCCATATGGCTACACCTTC. The full variable domain, rest sourced from reference TRBV19 and TRBJ1-2, is DGGITQSPKYLFRKEGQNVTLSCEQNLNHDAMYWYRQDPGQGLRLIYYSQIVNDFQKGDIAEGYSVSREKKESFPLTVTSAQKNPTAFYLCASADGLSPYGYTFGSGTRLTVV.

The chain recombines TRBV7-3 with TRBJ2-5; no clear D. Germline CDR1 SGHTA, CDR2 FQGTGA. Trimming stripped 5 bases from V and 7 bases from J, with 11 bases between. This CDR3 comprises 12 residues. The CDR3, as DNA: TGTGCCAGCAGCGGGCAGTCGGGGACCCAGTACTTC. Encoded protein: CASSGQSGTQYF.

The chain employs TRBV29-1 and TRBJ2-1, with D unresolved. CDR3 length equals 11 residues. Trimming shortened V by 0 bases and J by 15 bases, and 12 bases separated the two germline ends. Per the germline V gene, CDR1 is SQVTM and CDR2 is ANQGSEA. CDR3 bases: TGCAGCGTTGAAGATCACCCGGGTACGTTCTTC. Translated, it gives CSVEDHPGTFF.

The V call is TRBV5-4, the J call TRBJ1-2, with D unclear. There are 13 residues in the CDR3. Trimming stripped 2 bases from V and 3 bases from J, with 8 bases between. CDR1 SGHNT and CDR2 YYREEE come from the germline V gene (reference sequence). CDR3 in amino acids: CASSLAQDYGYTF. The CDR3 coding sequence is TGTGCCAGCAGCTTAGCCCAGGACTATGGCTACACCTTC.

V gene TRBV7-9 combines with J gene TRBJ2-3, with 7 bases identical to TRBD2. Germline assignment: CDR1 SEHNR and CDR2 FQNEAQ (reference sequence). The trim removed 6 bases at V and 11 bases at J, leaving 8 bases unmatched. This CDR3 spans 12 amino acids. This CDR3 is CASSHRLAVQYF. The CDR3 coding sequence is TGTGCCAGCAGTCATCGACTAGCCGTGCAGTATTTT.

This chain connects TRBV5-6 to TRBJ2-3, with 8 bases matching TRBD1. With V trimmed by 5 bases and J by 0 bases, 2 bases remained unmatched. This CDR3 spans 14 amino acids. Germline CDR1 is SGHDT and CDR2 is YYEEEE. The CDR3 DNA sequence: TGTGCCAGCAGATACAGGGGGAGCACAGATACGCAGTATTTT. Protein product: CASRYRGSTDTQYF.

The chain recombines TRBV2 with TRBJ1-5, with D tentatively TRBD1 (6 bases). Deletions cut 9 bases from V and 1 base from J, with 16 bases between. CDR3 length: 15 residues. Germline values: CDR1 SNHLY, CDR2 FYNNEI. CDR3 DNA: TGTGCCAGTCGATCAGGGGATACAAGCAATCAGCCCCAGCATTTT. It encodes CASRSGDTSNQPQHF.

CDR3 protein: CASSVSGPPRSTDTQYF. The CDR3 DNA sequence: TGTGCCAGCAGCGTCAGCGGGCCGCCCCGGAGCACAGATACGCAGTATTTT. The V and J genes are TRBV9 and TRBJ2-3, with a weak D call TRBD2 (6 bases). CDR3 length: 17 residues. Germline loops: CDR1 SGDLS, CDR2 YYNGEE. Trimming shortened V by 2 bases and J by 0 bases, and 16 bases separated the two germline ends. Using reference TRBV9 and TRBJ2-3 for the parts outside the CDR3, the full variable domain is DSGVTQTPKHLITATGQRVTLRCSPRSGDLSVYWYQQSLDQGLQFLIQYYNGEERAKGNILERFSAQQFPDLHSELNLSSLELGDSALYFCASSVSGPPRSTDTQYFGPGTRLTVL.

The chain recombines TRBV6-5 with TRBJ2-7; D call uncertain. CDR1 is MNHEY and CDR2 is SVGAGI in the germline V gene. This CDR3 has 15 residues. V was trimmed by 6 bases and J by 2 bases, leaving 17 bases between them. DNA for the CDR3: TGTGCCAGCAGAAAAGGTAGTACAGCAGCCTACGAGCAGTACTTC. Protein: CASRKGSTAAYEQYF.

The rearrangement joins TRBV27 to TRBJ1-6; 7 bases are a match to TRBD1. This CDR3 is built from 18 residues. With 7 bases clipped from V and 5 bases from J, the junction kept 17 bases outside the gene matches. Germline V lookup: CDR1 MNHEY, CDR2 SMNVEV (reference sequence). The CDR3 loop reads CASKEQVGGVFDNSPLHF. The CDR3 region has the DNA TGTGCCAGCAAAGAACAAGTAGGGGGCGTCTTCGATAATTCACCCCTCCACTTT.

The V and J genes are TRBV6-1 and TRBJ1-1; TRBD1 matches 7 bases. Per the germline V gene, CDR1 is MNHNS and CDR2 is SASEGT. This CDR3 is 15 amino acids long. V trimming: 0 bases; J trimming: 6 bases; junction bases outside the gene matches: 7. CDR3 in DNA: TGTGCCAGCAGTGAAGCAGGGGGCAGGGGTTCTGAAGCTTTCTTT. Translation gives CASSEAGGRGSEAFF.

This chain connects TRBV11-3 to TRBJ2-1; 9 nucleotides align to TRBD2. The length of the CDR3 is 15 residues. Germline V gene sequence: CDR1 SGHNT, CDR2 YENEEA. The V gene end was trimmed by 5 bases and the J gene end by 6 bases; junction bases not matched to a gene: 8. CDR3 nucleotide sequence: TGTGCCAGCAGCCCAGAGAGCGGGAGGCCCAATGAGCAGTTCTTC. Residues: CASSPESGRPNEQFF. The full variable domain, its missing parts supplied by reference TRBV11-3 and TRBJ2-1, is EAGVVQSPRYKIIEKKQPVAFWCNPISGHNTLYWYLQNLGQGPELLIRYENEEAVDDSQLPKDRFSAERLKGVDSTLKIQPAELGDSAVYLCASSPESGRPNEQFFGPGTRLTVL.

The chain joins TRBV5-1 to TRBJ2-3; TRBD1 might be the D (6 bases). CDR3 size: 15 residues. Germline CDR1 is SGHRS and CDR2 is YFSETQ. Trimming took off 4 bases at V and 2 bases at J, with 14 bases between the two ends. The CDR3 DNA is TGCGCCAGCAGCCTAGGACAGCTCTCCACAGATACGCAGTATTTT. This sequence encodes CASSLGQLSTDTQYF.

The CDR3 region has the DNA TGTGCCAGTAGTATAGATCTTCGGAGGGTGAGCAATCAGCCCCAGCATTTT. Its translation is CASSIDLRRVSNQPQHF. J is TRBJ1-5 and V is TRBV19; the D is unclear. V lost 0 bases and J lost 1, with 13 bases in between. This CDR3 is 17 amino acids long. CDR1 and CDR2 (germline): LNHDA, SQIVND (reference sequence). Full variable domain (rest looked up from reference TRBV19 and TRBJ1-5): DGGITQSPKYLFRKEGQNVTLSCEQNLNHDAMYWYRQDPGQGLRLIYYSQIVNDFQKGDIAEGYSVSREKKESFPLTVTSAQKNPTAFYLCASSIDLRRVSNQPQHFGDGTRLSIL.

This chain links TRBV6-1 with TRBJ1-2; D perhaps matches TRBD1 (6 bases). The V gene lost 6 bases and the J gene lost 0 bases, with 14 bases spanning the gap. Germline V gene data show CDR1 as MNHNS and CDR2 as SASEGT. The CDR3 sequence is 15 residues long. The CDR3 region is CASRTGYSANYGYTF. In DNA, the CDR3 is TGTGCCAGCAGGACAGGTTACTCCGCTAACTATGGCTACACCTTC.

V is TRBV9 and J is TRBJ1-4, with D unclear. Trimming left V 3 bases short and J 0 bases short, with 9 bases between. The V gene's germline CDR1 is SGDLS and CDR2 YYNGEE. The CDR3 contains 15 residues. CDR3 sequence reads: CASSGYTATNEKLFF. DNA for the CDR3: TGTGCCAGCAGCGGATACACCGCAACTAATGAAAAACTGTTTTTT.

Note on this clone: This sample includes further DNA sequences coding for the same CDR3. The chain has TRBV2 and TRBJ2-5; the match to TRBD2 covers 8 bases. With V trimmed by 0 bases and J by 5 bases, 5 bases remained unmatched. This CDR3 contains 15 residues. CDR1 is SNHLY and CDR2 is FYNNEI in the germline V gene. The CDR3 region has the DNA TGTGCCAGCAGTGAAGCTCCGGGGGGGCGGGAGACCCAGTACTTC. This encodes CASSEAPGGRETQYF.

The gene calls are TRBV7-2 and TRBJ2-5; D perhaps matches TRBD2 (7 bases). This CDR3 is 16 amino acids long. Germline V gene data show CDR1 as SGHTA and CDR2 as FQGNSA. V was pared by 6 bases and J by 1 base, with 18 bases between. CDR3 bases: TGTGCCAGCAGTCTTGCTAGGGGGGGGTTCCAAGAGACCCAGTACTTC. Its protein product is CASSLARGGFQETQYF. The variable domain in full, completed from reference TRBV7-2 and TRBJ2-5, reads GAGVSQSPSNKVTEKGKDVELRCDPISGHTALYWYRQSLGQGLEFLIYFQGNSAPDKSGLPSDRFSAERTGGSVSTLTIQRTQQEDSAVYLCASSLARGGFQETQYFGPGTRLLVL.

The J gene is TRBJ1-1, the V gene TRBV5-1, with TRBD1 matching over 7 bases. Germline V gives CDR1 SGHRS, CDR2 YFSETQ. Trimming at V came to 4 bases and at J to 0 bases, leaving 6 bases not matched to a gene. The CDR3 runs 15 residues. The CDR3 region has the DNA TGCGCCAGCAGCGGAACAGGGGTCATGAACACTGAAGCTTTCTTT. Residues: CASSGTGVMNTEAFF.

There are a few counts of this clone. The same CDR3 also results from other DNA sequences found in this sample. This chain joins TRBV5-1 and TRBJ1-3; perhaps TRBD1 as D (5 bases). The V gene's germline CDR1 is SGHRS and CDR2 YFSETQ. This CDR3 contains 15 residues. V dropped 0 bases and J dropped 2 bases, with 9 bases sitting between them. CDR3 in amino acids: CASSLVAGTGNTIYF. The CDR3 bases are TGCGCCAGCAGCTTGGTGGCAGGGACTGGAAACACCATATATTTT.

V and J are TRBV7-3 and TRBJ2-1, with 7 bases matching TRBD1. The ends lost 0 bases at V and 2 bases at J; junction bases unmatched: 1. The CDR3 consists of 15 residues. Germline V lookup: CDR1 SGHTA, CDR2 FQGTGA. The DNA for the CDR3 is TGTGCCAGCAGCTTAACGACAGGGACCTACAATGAGCAGTTCTTC. Its translation: CASSLTTGTYNEQFF. The variable domain in full, with the rest retrieved from reference TRBV7-3 and TRBJ2-1, is GAGVSQTPSNKVTEKGKYVELRCDPISGHTALYWYRQSLGQGPEFLIYFQGTGAADDSGLPNDRFFAVRPEGSVSTLKIQRTERGDSAVYLCASSLTTGTYNEQFFGPGTRLTVL.

This sequence joins TRBV28 and TRBJ2-5; maybe TRBD2 (5 bases). This CDR3 comprises 14 residues. Germline loops: CDR1 MDHEN, CDR2 SYDVKM. V lost 3 bases and J 2 bases, leaving 10 bases between the germline ends. The DNA of the CDR3 is TGTGCCAGCAGTTTCGGCCGGGGACAAGAGACCCAGTACTTC. It specifies CASSFGRGQETQYF.